This TCR beta chain was recorded in a study of OX40 agonist ivuxolimab in advanced cancers. For the wider study: Ivuxolimab was a fully human IgG2 agonistic monoclonal antibody targeting the costimulatory receptor OX40 (CD134). Intravenous ivuxolimab was administered to patients every 2 weeks at six dose levels: 0.01, 0.1, 0.3, 1.5, 3 and 10 mg/kg. Of the roughly 52 dose-escalation patients, hepatocellular carcinoma was present in roughly 19, melanoma in approximately 15, renal cell carcinoma in 9 and head and neck cancer in 9. The point of sequencing TCRbeta in the periphery was to test whether ivuxolimab changed TCR sequence diversity and drove clonal T-cell expansion. Partial responses occurred in three dose-escalation patients, of whom one had hepatocellular carcinoma and two had cutaneous melanoma. The paper describes the monotherapy dose-escalation part (N ≈ 52 patients) of the phase I trial of ivuxolimab. Patients were allowed to have had prior anti-PD-1, anti-PD-L1 or anti-CTLA-4 therapy, and around two fifths of the dose-escalation patients had been treated with checkpoint inhibitors. In the dose-escalation cohort, nearly 85% of patients were male, and the mean age was around 65 years with a range of roughly 23 to 79.

For sequencing of the TCRbeta CDR3 region, genomic DNA was extracted from the sorted cells. The immunoSEQ Assay was used to sequence the TCRbeta CDR3 regions. Drawn from immuneACCESS, this table holds only the in-frame rearrangements with V and J called that TCRdb kept. Clones are partly lost; checked studies trace under half to an unresolved V gene and leave the rest unexplained. The sample yields approximately 46,000 clones; around 77% were counted once. The ten top clones hold roughly 2.7% of the sample. Overall study results and their limits: In partial responders in the 0.1-3.0 mg/kg groups, normalized peripheral clonal expansion was found to be among the lowest, especially among CD8+ T cells. Clonal expansion of both CD4+ and CD8+ blood T cells was observed from baseline to week 6 at doses 0.1 to 3.0 mg/kg. Low levels of normalized T-cell clonal expansion were also seen in some patients who did not respond. After ivuxolimab, expanded clones were on average more numerous among CD8+ T cells than among CD4+ T cells. Which antigens the clonally expanded peripheral T cells were specific for was not determined.

Patients with autoimmune disease history or receiving systemic immunosuppression were excluded from the trial. Peripheral blood for TCR sequencing was collected from all dose cohorts at baseline, on cycle 4 day 1, and on cycle 7 day 1. Samples came from an open-label, multicenter, first-in-human phase I dose-escalation trial of ivuxolimab. Adults with locally advanced or metastatic melanoma, renal cell carcinoma, hepatocellular carcinoma or head and neck squamous cell carcinoma were enrolled in the trial. Before TCR sequencing, CD4+ and CD8+ T cells were separately sorted from peripheral blood. The CDR3 numbers 16 residues from cysteine through phenylalanine. Just the 48-base CDR3 DNA is kept, in frame starting at base 1. A word on this clone: Its target antigen remains unknown. The record has no base qualities; no much larger clone is one base away.

This specimen consisted of CD4+ or CD8+ T cells sorted from blood, obtained in a trial of the OX40 agonist ivuxolimab. This receptor was taken from an adult with an advanced solid tumor such as melanoma, head and neck, liver or kidney cancer. The sequence joins TRBV12-2 to TRBJ2-1. TRBV12-2 is a pseudogene. The nucleotide sequence is TGTGCAAGTCGCTTAGCGGAAGCAGAGACGCCAAATGAGCAGTTCTTC. Protein translation: CASRLAEAETPNEQFF.